The 20 T cell receptor beta chains listed next were all sequenced from one sample in a study of blood T cell repertoires in COVID-19 (dated by TCRdb to the early 2020s). Libraries were prepared through the immunoSEQ multiplex PCR assay. The clones in this table, taken by TCRdb from immuneACCESS, are in-frame only. Not every clone is retained; where verified, under half of the shortfall comes from an unresolved V gene, and the cause of the rest is unknown. This sample is represented by 35,000 to 55,000 clones; over 75% of them were singletons. The ten largest clones represent about 12% of the sample. Material: peripheral blood. The receptors derive from a human donor in a cohort sampled during active COVID-19.

The gene calls are TRBV30 and TRBJ2-3; possible D gene TRBD2, 5 bases. The CDR3 loop spans 13 amino acids. V lost 0 bases and J 6 bases, leaving 10 bases between the germline ends. Germline-derived CDR1 and CDR2 are GTSNPN and SVGIG (reference sequence). Here the CDR3 DNA reads TGTGCCTGGAGTGTGAGGGCAATGGATACGCAGTATTTT. Translated, it gives CAWSVRAMDTQYF.

This clone appeared once. This chain joins TRBV2 and TRBJ2-5; the D is unclear. The CDR3 is made up of 12 amino acids. Germline CDR1 is SNHLY and CDR2 is FYNNEI. Deletions cut 8 bases from V and 2 bases from J, with 9 bases between. Written as DNA, the CDR3 is TGTGCCAGCCTGGAGAGGCAAGAGACCCAGTACTTC. Translated: CASLERQETQYF. The full variable domain, with the rest looked up from reference TRBV2 and TRBJ2-5, is EPEVTQTPSHQVTQMGQEVILRCVPISNHLYFYWYRQILGQKVEFLVSFYNNEISEKSEIFDDQFSVERPDGSNFTLKIRSTKLEDSAMYFCASLERQETQYFGPGTRLLVL.

The V call is TRBV5-4, the J call TRBJ1-1; D perhaps matches TRBD1 (6 bases). Per the germline V gene, CDR1 is SGHNT and CDR2 is YYREEE (reference sequence). V gave up 3 bases and J gave up 2 bases, with 14 bases separating them. The CDR3 covers 15 residues. The CDR3, as DNA: TGTGCCAGCAGCTCACGGACAGCGGACAACACTGAAGCTTTCTTT. It codes for CASSSRTADNTEAFF.

This clone has a handful of counts. The chain joins TRBV11-1 to TRBJ2-1; 10 bases are a match to TRBD2. Losses at the gene ends were 2 bases for V and 9 bases for J; bases not matched to a gene: 4. Germline CDR1 reads SGHAT; CDR2 reads FQDESV (reference sequence). The CDR3 is made up of 14 amino acids. CDR3 bases: TGTGCCAGCAGCTTAAGCGGGGGGGCCGGTGAGCAGTTCTTC. Translated: CASSLSGGAGEQFF.

This clone was found once. The rearrangement links TRBV4-1 to TRBJ1-2; TRBD1 might be the D (5 bases). This CDR3 comprises 15 residues. Germline V gene data show CDR1 as MGHRA and CDR2 as YSYEKL. Between the trimmed V and J ends, which lost 1 base and 2 bases, there was a span of 11 bases. As DNA, the CDR3 is TGCGCCAGCAGCCAAGGGGGGGGGTTAAACTATGGCTACACCTTC. It encodes CASSQGGGLNYGYTF.

The V gene is TRBV7-9, the J gene TRBJ2-5; the D gene is possibly TRBD1 (6 bases). V was trimmed by 5 bases and J by 5 bases, leaving 15 bases between them. Looked up from germline, CDR1 is SEHNR and CDR2 is FQNEAQ (reference sequence). CDR3 size: 14 residues. The CDR3 protein is CASSRAGQGETQYF. Here the CDR3 DNA reads TGTGCCAGCAGCCGGGCTGGGCAGGGGGAGACCCAGTACTTC.

The genes are TRBV7-9 and TRBJ1-1; TRBD1 matches 8 bases. This CDR3 has 16 amino acids. With 4 bases clipped from V and 6 bases from J, the junction kept 13 bases outside the gene matches. The V gene's germline CDR1 is SEHNR and CDR2 FQNEAQ (reference sequence). The CDR3 region is CASSSQSGTGSSEAFF. The CDR3 DNA reads as TGTGCCAGCAGCTCCCAATCCGGGACAGGCTCTTCTGAAGCTTTCTTT. Filled out from reference TRBV7-9 and TRBJ1-1, the complete variable domain reads DTGVSQNPRHKITKRGQNVTFRCDPISEHNRLYWYRQTLGQGPEFLTYFQNEAQLEKSRLLSDRFSAERPKGSFSTLEIQRTEQGDSAMYLCASSSQSGTGSSEAFFGQGTRLTVV.

This clone was found once. J is TRBJ2-3 and V is TRBV10-1, with 7 bases identical to TRBD2. There are 15 residues in the CDR3. V gave up 4 bases and J gave up 1 base; unmatched junction bases: 5. Germline V gives CDR1 WNHNN, CDR2 SYGVQD (reference sequence). Written as DNA, the CDR3 is TGCGCCAGCAGTGTGGGACTAACCCGCACAGATACGCAGTATTTT. It codes for CASSVGLTRTDTQYF.

The V call is TRBV6-1, the J call TRBJ1-5; D is possibly TRBD1 (5 bases). This CDR3 region has 16 residues. In germline, CDR1 is MNHNS, CDR2 SASEGT. Trimming left V 1 base short and J 5 bases short, with 15 bases between. The CDR3 bases are TGTGCCAGCAGTGAAGTGGTCGCCATAGGGGATCAGCCCCAGCATTTT. It is translated as CASSEVVAIGDQPQHF.

The chain has TRBV29-1 and TRBJ2-3; 14 bases align to TRBD2. The germline V gene encodes CDR1 SQVTM and CDR2 ANQGSEA. V was pared by 0 bases and J by 4 bases, with 0 bases of the junction left unmatched. The length of the CDR3 is 15 residues. CDR3 region: CSVEETSGGADTQYF. CDR3 DNA: TGCAGCGTTGAAGAGACTAGCGGGGGGGCAGATACGCAGTATTTT.

The chain recombines TRBV28 with TRBJ2-3, with D perhaps matching TRBD2 (6 bases). The CDR3 is made up of 12 amino acids. The V and J ends lost 6 bases and 14 bases respectively, with 18 bases between them. Germline V lookup: CDR1 MDHEN, CDR2 SYDVKM. The CDR3 coding sequence is TGTGCCAGCAGCTCCACCCTCGGGAGTCCGTATTTT. It translates to CASSSTLGSPYF.

This chain links TRBV7-2 with TRBJ2-1; TRBD2 agrees at 8 bases. The V and J ends lost 5 bases and 8 bases, in that order; junction bases with no gene match: 8. The germline CDR1 and CDR2 sequences are SGHTA and FQGNSA. The CDR3 has 14 residues. The CDR3 spells CASSRPGLEYEQFF. The CDR3 DNA is TGTGCCAGCAGCCGCCCGGGACTAGAATATGAGCAGTTCTTC.

This chain joins TRBV3-1 (or the pseudogene TRBV3-2) and TRBJ2-1; a possible D gene is TRBD2 (5 bases). The CDR3 length is 18 residues. V was shortened by 2 bases and J by 0 bases, with 17 bases between the two germline ends. From germline, CDR1 is LGHDT and CDR2 YNNKEL (reference sequence). The CDR3 spells CASSQIRGLARSYNEQFF. The CDR3 DNA follows: TGTGCCAGCAGCCAAATACGGGGTTTGGCCCGCTCCTACAATGAGCAGTTCTTC.

A single count supports this clone. The chain employs TRBV7-9 and TRBJ1-2; 8 positions match TRBD1. V was clipped by 5 bases and J by 8 bases; unmatched bases: 7. The CDR3 runs 13 residues. Germline assignment: CDR1 SEHNR and CDR2 FQNEAQ (reference sequence). CDR3 nucleotide sequence: TGTGCCAGCAGCCCGGACAGGGCGGAAGGCTACACCTTC. Translated: CASSPDRAEGYTF.

This chain links TRBV7-8 with TRBJ1-3; 9 nucleotides line up with TRBD1. The V gene end was trimmed by 1 base and the J gene end by 4 bases; junction bases not matched to a gene: 5. The CDR3 has 16 residues. Germline assignment: CDR1 SGHVS and CDR2 FQNEAQ. The DNA for the CDR3 is TGTGCCAGCAGCTTAGAAGGGACAGGGTTCGGAAACACCATATATTTT. This sequence encodes CASSLEGTGFGNTIYF.

The gene calls are TRBV4-1 and TRBJ2-3; a weak D match, TRBD1 (5 bases). V gave up 0 bases and J gave up 3 bases, with 16 bases separating them. Germline V gene lookup returns CDR1 MGHRA and CDR2 YSYEKL. The CDR3 consists of 17 residues. The CDR3 DNA sequence: TGCGCCAGCAGCCAAGAGAAAGGGGCTCCAGCGACAGATACGCAGTATTTT. It specifies CASSQEKGAPATDTQYF.

The chain employs TRBV6-6 and TRBJ1-6, with no clear D. The CDR3 contains 14 residues. The germline V gene has CDR1 MNHNY and CDR2 SVGAGI (reference sequence). Trimming removed 3 bases at V and 9 bases at J, with 12 bases between. CDR3 in amino acids: CASSYEPNSSPLHF. CDR3 sequence (DNA): TGTGCCAGCAGTTATGAACCTAATAGTTCACCCCTCCACTTT.

The V gene is TRBV3-1 (or the pseudogene TRBV3-2), the J gene TRBJ2-3; D uncertain. Trimming took 2 bases from V and 2 from J, leaving 8 bases between them. Germline values: CDR1 LGHDT, CDR2 YNNKEL (reference sequence). The CDR3 totals 14 residues. The CDR3 region is CASSQSLNTDTQYF. In nucleotides, the CDR3 is TGTGCCAGCAGCCAAAGCCTAAACACAGATACGCAGTATTTT.

Sample share makes this clone medium-sized. The rearrangement uses TRBV5-4 and TRBJ2-3, with 7 bases matching TRBD2. CDR1 SGHNT and CDR2 YYREEE come from the germline V gene (reference sequence). Unmatched junction bases numbered 8, after V lost 3 bases and J lost 1 base. The CDR3 loop spans 16 amino acids. The CDR3 loop is CASSYRLAGGTDTQYF. CDR3 in DNA: TGTGCCAGCAGCTATAGACTAGCAGGCGGCACAGATACGCAGTATTTT.

The chain is built from TRBV19 and TRBJ2-3, with TRBD2 as a possible D gene (7 bases). Germline V lookup: CDR1 LNHDA, CDR2 SQIVND (reference sequence). Trimming cost V 5 bases and J 0 bases, with 12 bases left between them. CDR3 length: 15 residues. The DNA for the CDR3 is TGTGCCAGTAGTTGGGGAGGGGGAAGCACAGATACGCAGTATTTT. It specifies CASSWGGGSTDTQYF.